The 21 T cell receptor beta chains in this list originate from one sample, sequenced in a study of blood T cell repertoires in COVID-19. The method was immunoSEQ multiplex PCR; TCRdb's version includes in-frame clones alone and lacks a portion of them. This table holds approximately 300,000 clones, about 89% found once. The sample taken for sequencing was PBMCs or T cells enriched from blood (not recorded which). The origin of the receptors is a man in his fifties or sixties who had recovered from COVID-19.

The V call is TRBV4-3, the J call TRBJ1-1; the D gene is possibly TRBD1 (6 bases). Trimming took 1 base from V and 7 from J, leaving 10 bases between them. The germline CDR1 and CDR2 sequences are LGHNA and YSLEER. The length of the CDR3 is 13 residues. CDR3 sequence: CASSQGGGGEAFF. In DNA, the CDR3 is TGCGCCAGCAGCCAAGGAGGGGGGGGTGAAGCTTTCTTT.

The chain uses TRBV9 and TRBJ2-1, with D possibly TRBD1 on 6 matching bases. The CDR3 is 18 residues long. The germline CDR1 and CDR2 sequences are SGDLS and YYNGEE. The V and J ends lost 4 bases and 0 bases respectively, with 20 bases between them. The DNA of the CDR3 is TGTGCCAGCAGCTCCTACATTCCCGGACAGAGCTCCTACAATGAGCAGTTCTTC. Its protein is CASSSYIPGQSSYNEQFF.

This clone was picked up a small number of times. The chain employs TRBV10-1 and TRBJ2-2, with D hard to call. The germline CDR1 and CDR2 sequences are WNHNN and SYGVQD (reference sequence). The CDR3 loop spans 17 amino acids. Trimming cost V 2 bases and J 0 bases, with 13 bases left between them. CDR3 nucleotides: TGCGCCAGCAGTGAGACGAAAATTGTAGCGAACACCGGGGAGCTGTTTTTT. Protein: CASSETKIVANTGELFF.

The chain uses TRBV10-3 and TRBJ2-7; D gene uncertain. The V and J ends lost 0 bases and 0 bases respectively, with 6 bases between them. CDR3 length equals 14 residues. From germline, CDR1 is ENHRY and CDR2 SYGVKD. The CDR3 DNA reads as TGTGCCATCAGTGAGTCGTACAGCTCCTACGAGCAGTACTTC. Residues: CAISESYSSYEQYF.

This clone was picked up a small number of times. J is TRBJ2-3 and V is TRBV4-3; 13 bases match TRBD2. Germline V gene sequence: CDR1 LGHNA, CDR2 YSLEER. The V gene end was trimmed by 1 base and the J gene end by 2 bases; junction bases not matched to a gene: 9. CDR3 length: 19 residues. This CDR3 is CASSQAPVGLAGDTDTQYF. The CDR3 DNA reads as TGCGCCAGCAGCCAAGCTCCTGTAGGACTAGCGGGAGACACAGATACGCAGTATTTT.

The chain carries TRBV5-1 and TRBJ2-7, with D tentatively TRBD1 (5 bases). Looked up from germline, CDR1 is SGHRS and CDR2 is YFSETQ. The CDR3 is 13 residues long. V was shortened by 5 bases and J by 5 bases, with 14 bases between the two germline ends. The CDR3 nucleotides are TGCGCCAGCAGTTTCATACAGGCTAACGAGCAGTACTTC. As protein: CASSFIQANEQYF.

This chain joins TRBV7-3 and TRBJ2-7, with 11 bases lining up with TRBD1. Germline CDR1 and CDR2: SGHTA and FQGTGA. The CDR3 extends over 18 amino acids. Trimming took 5 bases from V and 1 from J; bases not matched to a gene: 13. The CDR3 sequence is CASSPPNPGQGESYEQYF. For the CDR3, the DNA is TGTGCCAGCAGCCCACCGAACCCGGGACAGGGGGAATCCTACGAGCAGTACTTC.

The genes are TRBV23-1 and TRBJ2-7, with TRBD1 matching 9 bases. TRBV23-1 is marked as an open reading frame, function uncertain. This CDR3 is built from 16 residues. With V trimmed by 3 bases and J by 5 bases, 11 bases remained unmatched. The CDR3 sequence: CASSQGTGTGKNEQYF. CDR3 DNA sequence: TGCGCCAGCAGTCAGGGCACCGGGACAGGGAAAAACGAGCAGTACTTC.

The chain is built from TRBV10-3 and TRBJ2-5, with a weak D call TRBD2 (5 bases). CDR1 is ENHRY, CDR2 SYGVKD, per germline. V lost 4 bases, J lost 3 bases, and 9 bases lay in between. The CDR3 covers 13 residues. CDR3 sequence reads: CAISVQAEETQYF. For the CDR3, the DNA is TGTGCCATCAGTGTTCAAGCGGAAGAGACCCAGTACTTC.

The rearrangement uses TRBV18 and TRBJ2-7, with D maybe TRBD1 (7 bases). This CDR3 region has 15 residues. Germline CDR1 is KGHSH and CDR2 is LQKENI. Trimming pared 6 bases from V and 5 bases from J, leaving 20 bases between. DNA of the CDR3: TGTGCCAGCTCTGACAATAGACAGGGAGGTAACGAGCAGTACTTC. It translates to CASSDNRQGGNEQYF.

The J gene is TRBJ1-4, the V gene TRBV2, with TRBD1 matching 9 bases. The CDR3 runs to 14 residues. The V and J ends lost 6 bases and 8 bases, in that order; junction bases with no gene match: 7. Per germline, CDR1 SNHLY and CDR2 FYNNEI. Written as DNA, the CDR3 is TGTGCCAGCAGCTCACAGGGGGCTACGGAAAAACTGTTTTTT. Translated: CASSSQGATEKLFF.

As to this clone: The same CDR3 also results from other DNA sequences found in this sample. J is TRBJ1-3 and V is TRBV7-2; D gene unclear. Germline CDR1 and CDR2: SGHTA and FQGNSA. Between the trimmed V and J ends, which lost 1 base and 0 bases, there was a span of 7 bases. This CDR3 region has 15 residues. CDR3 in DNA: TGTGCCAGCAGCTTAGTGGCCGTCTCTGGAAACACCATATATTTT. Protein product: CASSLVAVSGNTIYF. Using reference TRBV7-2 and TRBJ1-3 for the parts outside the CDR3, the full variable domain is GAGVSQSPSNKVTEKGKDVELRCDPISGHTALYWYRQSLGQGLEFLIYFQGNSAPDKSGLPSDRFSAERTGGSVSTLTIQRTQQEDSAVYLCASSLVAVSGNTIYFGEGSWLTVV.

The V call is TRBV4-1, the J call TRBJ2-7; TRBD1 aligns across 7 bases. V shed 4 bases and J 3 bases; nucleotides not matched to a gene: 6. The CDR3 runs to 14 residues. Germline CDR1 is MGHRA and CDR2 is YSYEKL. This CDR3 reads CASSPRDSIYEQYF. As DNA, the CDR3 is TGCGCCAGCAGCCCCCGGGACAGCATCTACGAGCAGTACTTC.

V is TRBV15 and J is TRBJ2-2, with no clear D. Between the trimmed V and J ends, which lost 0 bases and 7 bases, there was a span of 12 bases. CDR1 and CDR2 (germline): LNHNV, YYDKDF (reference sequence). The CDR3 totals 15 residues. CDR3 nucleotides: TGTGCCACCAGCAGAGAGGGCCTCATCAGCGGGGAGCTGTTTTTT. Its protein product is CATSREGLISGELFF.

The chain joins TRBV9 to TRBJ2-3; 10 positions agree with TRBD2. Germline trimming cut 2 bases from V and 1 base from J; bases unmatched to any gene: 4. The CDR3 spans 16 residues. CDR1 and CDR2 (germline): SGDLS, YYNGEE. The CDR3 DNA reads TGTGCCAGCAGCGTGCTAGGGACTAGCGGCACAGATACGCAGTATTTT. Protein product: CASSVLGTSGTDTQYF.

The rearrangement uses TRBV2 and TRBJ2-1; no reliable D call. The V end was cut by 6 bases, the J end by 4 bases, with 10 bases between. Germline V gene data show CDR1 as SNHLY and CDR2 as FYNNEI. There are 13 residues in the CDR3. CDR3 in amino acids: CASRTLYYNEQFF. The CDR3 coding sequence is TGTGCCAGCAGGACACTTTATTACAATGAGCAGTTCTTC.

CDR3 amino acids: CASSPRFEFGTGELFF. In DNA form, the CDR3 reads TGTGCCAGCAGCCCCCGTTTTGAGTTTGGCACCGGGGAGCTGTTTTTT. The rearrangement uses TRBV7-3 and TRBJ2-2, with D hard to call. CDR3 length equals 16 residues. The germline V gene encodes CDR1 SGHTA and CDR2 FQGTGA. Trimming removed 5 bases at V and 4 bases at J, with 17 bases between.

This chain connects TRBV18 to TRBJ2-7; D unclear. The CDR3 has 13 residues. The V end was cut by 5 bases, the J end by 5 bases, with 13 bases between. Per the germline V gene, CDR1 is KGHSH and CDR2 is LQKENI. CDR3 sequence: CASSISPPHEQYF. In nucleotides, the CDR3 is TGTGCCAGCTCAATCTCCCCCCCCCACGAGCAGTACTTC.

The chain uses TRBV7-9 and TRBJ2-2, with D unresolved. V dropped 1 base and J dropped 2 bases, with 8 bases sitting between them. Germline lookup yields CDR1 SEHNR and CDR2 FQNEAQ (reference sequence). The CDR3 runs to 15 residues. CDR3 coding DNA: TGTGCCAGCAGCTTAGTGGGCAGCAACACCGGGGAGCTGTTTTTT. Its translation is CASSLVGSNTGELFF.

The J gene is TRBJ2-7, the V gene TRBV11-3; D may be TRBD2 (6 bases). Germline CDR1 reads SGHNT; CDR2 reads YENEEA. The CDR3 has 15 residues. V lost 6 bases to trimming and J lost 0 bases, with 15 bases between them. The CDR3 bases are TGTGCCAGCAGTAAGGGAGGTTTAAGCTCCTACGAGCAGTACTTC. Its translation is CASSKGGLSSYEQYF.

J is TRBJ1-2 and V is TRBV6-5; possible D gene TRBD1, 6 bases. The V end was cut by 5 bases, the J end by 2 bases, with 9 bases between. CDR1 and CDR2 from the germline V gene are MNHEY and SVGAGI. The length of the CDR3 is 13 residues. The CDR3 DNA follows: TGTGCCAGCAGTCTAGACAGGAACTATGGCTACACCTTC. Translation gives CASSLDRNYGYTF.